The 4 T cell receptor beta chains below all came from one sample that was sequenced in a study of beta chain features in type 1 diabetes. Study-level points and caveats: Shortening that was moderate but significant affected the TCRB CDR3s of Type 1 diabetes patients in all four CD4+ subsets.

The isolated RNA, all of it, was reverse transcribed, so expressed TCRB transcripts were what got sequenced. Clones were sequenced by immunoSEQ multiplex PCR, and TCRdb holds only the in-frame ones, with some missing. The data hold about 130,000 clones, with around 9% observed a single time. These TCRs are of unknown antigen specificity. Sample: central memory CD4+ T cells from blood. These receptors originate from a man aged 30 to 39 with type 1 diabetes.

In this sample, this clone turned up a few times. V usage is TRBV11-2 and J usage is TRBJ2-1, with 11 bases aligning to TRBD2. With V trimmed by 5 bases and J by 15 bases, 12 bases remained unmatched. Germline V gene sequence: CDR1 SGHAT, CDR2 FQNNGV. This CDR3 has 14 residues. The chain's CDR3 is CASSPWASGGPLFF. The CDR3 bases are TGTGCCAGCAGCCCTTGGGCTAGCGGGGGGCCGTTGTTCTTC. Drawing the rest from reference TRBV11-2 and TRBJ2-1, the complete variable domain is EAGVAQSPRYKIIEKRQSVAFWCNPISGHATLYWYQQILGQGPKLLIQFQNNGVVDDSQLPKDRFSAERLKGVDSTLKIQPAKLEDSAVYLCASSPWASGGPLFFGPGTRLTVL.

This clone was detected ten times or more. The rearrangement joins TRBV15 to TRBJ2-1; the D is unclear. Germline CDR1 is LNHNV and CDR2 is YYDKDF (reference sequence). The CDR3 has 15 amino acids. Trimming cost V 0 bases and J 6 bases, with 12 bases left between them. The CDR3 region has the DNA TGTGCCACCAGCAGAGACCCTAGTGGTGGCAATGAGCAGTTCTTC. Encoded protein: CATSRDPSGGNEQFF. Using reference TRBV15 and TRBJ2-1 for the parts outside the CDR3, the full variable domain is DAMVIQNPRYQVTQFGKPVTLSCSQTLNHNVMYWYQQKSSQAPKLLFHYYDKDFNNEADTPDNFQSRRPNTSFCFLDIRSPGLGDTAMYLCATSRDPSGGNEQFFGPGTRLTVL.

This clone was seen a few times. V usage is TRBV5-4 and J usage is TRBJ2-5; D may be TRBD2 (6 bases). Trimming stripped 0 bases from V and 0 bases from J, with 12 bases between. The germline CDR1 and CDR2 sequences are SGHNT and YYREEE (reference sequence). This CDR3 is 16 amino acids long. Here the CDR3 reads CASSLEGRGYQETQYF. The CDR3 DNA sequence: TGTGCCAGCAGCTTGGAGGGGCGGGGCTACCAAGAGACCCAGTACTTC.

This chain links TRBV4-3 with TRBJ2-5; D ambiguous. The CDR3 covers 15 residues. V was pared by 2 bases and J by 4 bases, with 14 bases between. Germline CDR1 and CDR2: LGHNA and YSLEER. The CDR3 nucleotides are TGCGCCAGCAGCCAACAACCGGGTCGCGGAGAGACCCAGTACTTC. Translation: CASSQQPGRGETQYF.